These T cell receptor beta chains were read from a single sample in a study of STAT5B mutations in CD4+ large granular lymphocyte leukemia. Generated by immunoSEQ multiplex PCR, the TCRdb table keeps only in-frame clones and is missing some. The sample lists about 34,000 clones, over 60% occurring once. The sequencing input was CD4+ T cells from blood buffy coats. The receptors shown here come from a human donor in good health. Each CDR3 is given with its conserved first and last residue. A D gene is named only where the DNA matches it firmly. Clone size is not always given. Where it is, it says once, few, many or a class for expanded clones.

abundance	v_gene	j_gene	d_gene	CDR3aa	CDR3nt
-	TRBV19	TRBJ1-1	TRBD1	CASTVQGGMDTEAFF	TGTGCCAGTACTGTGCAGGGGGGGATGGACACTGAAGCTTTCTTT
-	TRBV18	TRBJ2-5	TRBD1	CASSPGTGQETQYF	TGTGCCAGCTCACCAGGGACAGGGCAAGAGACCCAGTACTTC
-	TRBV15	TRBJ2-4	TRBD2	CATSSPRSSGGAKNIQYF	TGTGCCACCAGCAGCCCGCGGTCTAGCGGGGGAGCCAAAAACATTCAGTACTTC
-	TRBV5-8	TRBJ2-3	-	CASSLAPETDTQYF	TGTGCCAGCAGCTTGGCCCCGGAGACAGATACGCAGTATTTT
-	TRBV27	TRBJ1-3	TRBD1	CASSFRAGGSTIYF	TGTGCCAGCAGTTTTCGCGCAGGGGGTAGCACCATATATTTT
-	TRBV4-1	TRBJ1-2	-	CASSQDQIHNYGYTF	TGCGCCAGCAGCCAGGATCAGATCCATAACTATGGCTACACCTTC
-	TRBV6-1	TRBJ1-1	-	CASSENRHQSPNTEAFF	TGTGCCAGCAGTGAAAACAGGCACCAGTCCCCGAACACTGAAGCTTTCTTT
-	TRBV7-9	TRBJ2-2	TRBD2	CASSRGERSSNTGELFF	TGTGCCAGCAGCCGGGGGGAGCGGAGCTCGAACACCGGGGAGCTGTTTTTT
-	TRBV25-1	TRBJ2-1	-	CASSSPTVTENYNEQFF	TGTGCCAGCAGCTCTCCTACCGTGACAGAAAACTACAATGAGCAGTTCTTC
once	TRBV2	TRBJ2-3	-	CASSYASDTQYF	TGTGCCAGCAGCTACGCCTCAGATACGCAGTATTTT
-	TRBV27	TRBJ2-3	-	CASSWGGGTDTQYF	TGTGCCAGCAGTTGGGGCGGGGGCACAGATACGCAGTATTTT
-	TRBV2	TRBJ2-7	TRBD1	CASSRTGDRAHEQYF	TGTGCCAGCAGTAGGACCGGGGACAGGGCCCACGAGCAGTACTTC
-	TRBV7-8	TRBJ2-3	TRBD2	CASSLRPSGSSDTQYF	TGTGCCAGCAGCTTAAGACCTAGCGGGAGCTCAGATACGCAGTATTTT
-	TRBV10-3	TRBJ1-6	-	CAISPGGASNSPLHF	TGTGCCATCAGTCCTGGGGGGGCGAGTAATTCACCCCTCCACTTT
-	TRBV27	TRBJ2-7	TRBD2	CASSLRPGLARPPLYEQYF	TGTGCCAGCAGTTTACGCCCGGGACTAGCCAGACCCCCTCTCTACGAGCAGTACTTC
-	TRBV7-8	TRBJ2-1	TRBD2	CASSSQGEGTSGNNEQFF	TGTGCCAGCAGCTCCCAAGGGGAGGGGACTAGCGGAAACAATGAGCAGTTCTTC
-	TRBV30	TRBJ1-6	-	CAWSPLRSPLHF	TGTGCCTGGAGTCCACTCCGTTCACCCCTCCACTTT
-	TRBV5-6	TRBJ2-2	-	CASSSKAGELFF	TGTGCCAGCAGCTCCAAGGCCGGGGAGCTGTTTTTT
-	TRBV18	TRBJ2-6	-	CASSQPGRPTIGANVLTF	TGTGCCAGCTCACAACCGGGACGTCCGACTATCGGGGCCAACGTCCTGACTTTC
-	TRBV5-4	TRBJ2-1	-	CASSSLGLVVDEQFF	TGTGCCAGCAGCTCACTGGGCCTTGTAGTCGATGAGCAGTTCTTC
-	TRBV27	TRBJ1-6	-	CASSLGASPLHF	TGTGCCAGCAGTTTGGGGGCTTCACCCCTCCACTTT
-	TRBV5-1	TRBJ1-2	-	CASSAQGDYGYTF	TGCGCCAGCAGCGCACAGGGAGACTATGGCTACACCTTC
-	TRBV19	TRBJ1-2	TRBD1	CASSIDGTATYGYTF	TGTGCCAGTAGTATAGACGGGACAGCCACTTATGGCTACACCTTC
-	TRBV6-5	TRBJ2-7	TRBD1	CASRAGTGIYEQYF	TGTGCCAGCAGAGCCGGGACAGGGATTTACGAGCAGTACTTC
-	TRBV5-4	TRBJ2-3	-	CASSSRRTDTQYF	TGTGCCAGCAGCTCACGTCGGACAGATACGCAGTATTTT
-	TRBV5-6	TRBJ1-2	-	CASSLGGAGYGYTF	TGTGCCAGCAGCTTGGGGGGGGCTGGCTATGGCTACACCTTC
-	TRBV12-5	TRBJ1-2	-	CASGLVMGDGINYGYTF	TGTGCTAGTGGTTTGGTAATGGGGGATGGGATTAACTATGGCTACACCTTC
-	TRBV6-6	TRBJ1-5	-	CASSYSGEASQPQHF	TGTGCCAGCAGTTACTCGGGGGAGGCGAGCCAGCCCCAGCATTTT
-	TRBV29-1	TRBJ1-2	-	CSVEDGGGSGYTF	TGCAGCGTTGAAGACGGGGGGGGGAGTGGCTACACCTTC
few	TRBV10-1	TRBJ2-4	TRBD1	CASSAAGGLGNIQYF	TGCGCCAGCAGTGCGGCAGGGGGCTTGGGGAACATTCAGTACTTC
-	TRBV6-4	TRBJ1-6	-	CASSEEGNNSPLHF	TGTGCCAGCAGTGAGGAAGGGAATAATTCACCCCTCCACTTT
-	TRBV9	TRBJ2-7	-	CASSPGERPLGDEQYF	TGTGCCAGCAGCCCGGGGGAGCGACCCCTCGGGGACGAGCAGTACTTC
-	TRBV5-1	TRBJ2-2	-	CGSSLGTSNTGELFF	TGCGGCAGCAGCTTAGGCACCAGTAACACCGGGGAGCTGTTTTTT
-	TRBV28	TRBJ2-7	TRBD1	CASRRRGGQVVSYEQYF	TGTGCCAGCAGAAGACGCGGAGGACAGGTGGTCTCCTACGAGCAGTACTTC
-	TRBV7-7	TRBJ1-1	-	CASSFRRDTEAFF	TGTGCCAGCAGCTTCAGGAGGGACACTGAAGCTTTCTTT
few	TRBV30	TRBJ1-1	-	CAWSMEGEAFF	TGTGCCTGGAGTATGGAGGGTGAAGCTTTCTTT
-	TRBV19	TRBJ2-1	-	CASSIRTATSVNEQFF	TGTGCCAGTAGTATTAGAACCGCCACCTCGGTAAATGAGCAGTTCTTC
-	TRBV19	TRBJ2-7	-	CASSKWQASSYEQYF	TGTGCCAGTAGTAAATGGCAGGCAAGCTCCTACGAGCAGTACTTC
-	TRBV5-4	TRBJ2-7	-	CASSPSRGTSSYEQYF	TGTGCCAGCAGCCCCTCCCGGGGAACCAGCTCCTACGAGCAGTACTTC
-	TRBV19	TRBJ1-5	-	CASSLGLGANQPQHF	TGTGCCAGTAGCCTGGGACTCGGAGCCAATCAGCCCCAGCATTTT
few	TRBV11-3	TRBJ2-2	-	CASSTEHTGELFF	TGTGCCAGCAGCACAGAGCACACCGGGGAGCTGTTTTTT
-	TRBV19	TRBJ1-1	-	CASSMTPVGGVAPPTEAFF	TGTGCCAGTAGTATGACCCCCGTGGGAGGGGTTGCTCCCCCCACTGAAGCTTTCTTT
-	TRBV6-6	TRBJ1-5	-	CASSPGAGQGQPQHF	TGTGCCAGCAGCCCCGGGGCAGGGCAGGGTCAGCCCCAGCATTTT
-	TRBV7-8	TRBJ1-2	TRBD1	CASSSPGQGFGNGYTF	TGTGCCAGCAGCTCACCGGGACAGGGTTTTGGCAATGGCTACACCTTC
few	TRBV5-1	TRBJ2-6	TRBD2	CASSLGSGRKGVLTF	TGCGCCAGCAGCTTAGGGAGCGGGAGAAAGGGCGTCCTGACTTTC
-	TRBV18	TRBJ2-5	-	CASSRQGGTQETQYF	TGTGCCAGCTCACGTCAGGGAGGCACTCAAGAGACCCAGTACTTC
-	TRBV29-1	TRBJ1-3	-	CSVGAQGGGNTIYF	TGCAGCGTTGGGGCACAGGGTGGTGGAAACACCATATATTTT
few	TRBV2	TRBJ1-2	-	CASSEYGRRGSGYTF	TGTGCCAGCAGTGAATATGGGAGAAGGGGCAGTGGTTACACCTTC
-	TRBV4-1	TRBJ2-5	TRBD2	CASSQGLAGGQSETQYF	TGCGCCAGCAGCCAAGGACTAGCGGGGGGCCAAAGCGAGACCCAGTACTTC
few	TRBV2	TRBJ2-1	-	CASSEWTARYNEQFF	TGTGCCAGCAGTGAATGGACAGCCAGATACAATGAGCAGTTCTTC